A single sample is the source of the 20 T cell receptor beta chains below, sequenced in a study of metastatic and nonmetastatic thyroid tumors. The entire patient cohort was treatment-naive prior to thyroid surgery. TCRdb re-clonotyped the PCR reads via MiXCR. The sample carries roughly 55,000 clones, roughly 16% recorded once. Sequenced input: blood. Source of these receptors: a male donor with papillary thyroid cancer or a benign thyroid nodule (not recorded which). Some clones in this sample may be carry-over from other donors' samples.

This clone was detected many times. V gene TRBV28 combines with J gene TRBJ2-2; the D gene is possibly TRBD1 (6 bases). From germline, CDR1 is MDHEN and CDR2 SYDVKM. V was trimmed by 6 bases and J by 3 bases, leaving 14 bases between them. The CDR3 covers 15 residues. The CDR3 DNA follows: TGTGCCAGCAGCACCGGGACATTACACACCGGGGAGCTGTTTTTT. Protein product: CASSTGTLHTGELFF.

This clone was recorded many times. V is TRBV19 and J is TRBJ1-1; no reliable D call. Germline CDR1 is LNHDA and CDR2 is SQIVND (reference sequence). The length of the CDR3 is 12 residues. V dropped 4 bases and J dropped 5 bases, with 8 bases sitting between them. DNA of the CDR3: TGTGCCAGTAGTAAGATTTCAACTGAAGCTTTCTTT. This translates into CASSKISTEAFF.

On this clone itself: A read error may explain this, as a much larger clone is one base away. The chain recombines TRBV7-2 with TRBJ2-1; D is perhaps TRBD1 or TRBD2 (5 bases each). This CDR3 is built from 16 residues. V gave up 5 bases and J gave up 9 bases, with 23 bases separating them. Germline assignment: CDR1 SGHTA and CDR2 FQGNSA. The CDR3 sequence is CASSPSGAQGRSEQFF. The CDR3 region has the DNA TGTGCCAGCAGCCCATCCGGGGCCCAAGGTAGGAGTGAGCAGTTCTTC. Together with reference TRBV7-2 and TRBJ2-1, the CDR3 gives the full variable domain: GAGVSQSPSNKVTEKGKDVELRCDPISGHTALYWYRQSLGQGLEFLIYFQGNSAPDKSGLPSDRFSAERTGGSVSTLTIQRTQQEDSAVYLCASSPSGAQGRSEQFFGPGTRLTVL.

This clone was observed at least ten times. The V gene is TRBV12-3 or TRBV12-4, the J gene TRBJ2-2, with D unclear. V lost 1 base to trimming and J lost 3 bases, with 12 bases between them. This CDR3 comprises 16 residues. The CDR3 reads CASSLGPRPDTGELFF. The CDR3 DNA is TGTGCCAGCAGTTTAGGTCCTCGGCCAGACACCGGGGAGCTGTTTTTT.

This clone was counted between two and nine times. J is TRBJ2-7 and V is TRBV6-2 or TRBV6-3, with D unclear. This CDR3 has 12 residues. V shed 0 bases and J shed 2 bases, with 2 bases lying between them. Germline V CDR1 and CDR2: MNHEY, SVGEGT. The CDR3 bases are TGTGCCAGCAGTTACTCGACCTACGAGCAGTACTTC. This sequence encodes CASSYSTYEQYF.

In its sample, this clone was seen many times. The chain has TRBV20-1 and TRBJ1-2; perhaps TRBD1 as D (6 bases). Trimming shortened V by 7 bases and J by 1 base, and 16 bases separated the two germline ends. CDR3 length: 14 amino acids. Germline V gene lookup returns CDR1 DFQATT and CDR2 SNEGSKA (reference sequence). The CDR3 spells CSVGRDTFNYGYTF. CDR3 DNA sequence: TGCAGTGTTGGACGGGACACTTTTAACTATGGCTACACCTTC.

A few counts support this clone. The rearrangement links TRBV6-1 to TRBJ2-7; D gene uncertain. Trimming took 2 bases from V and 1 from J, leaving 12 bases between them. This CDR3 comprises 15 residues. Germline V gene data show CDR1 as MNHNS and CDR2 as SASEGT. CDR3 sequence (DNA): TGTGCCAGCAGTGAACTACAGCGTTGGTCCTACGAGCAGTACTTC. It codes for CASSELQRWSYEQYF.

This clone has a count of ten or more. Additional DNA sequences in this sample encode the identical CDR3. The rearrangement joins TRBV12-3 or TRBV12-4 to TRBJ1-3; no clear D. CDR3 size: 13 residues. V was pared by 5 bases and J by 4 bases, with 9 bases between. The CDR3 DNA is TGTGCCAGCAGTGTGAGTCGCGGAAACACCATATATTTT. Its translation is CASSVSRGNTIYF.

This clone was seen many times. The gene calls are TRBV29-1 and TRBJ2-7, with D possibly being TRBD1 or TRBD2 (6 bases each). Deletions cut 7 bases from V and 8 bases from J, with 21 bases between. The CDR3 loop spans 13 amino acids. The V gene's germline CDR1 is SQVTM and CDR2 ANQGSEA. The CDR3 spells CSALTSSGAQQYF. CDR3 bases: TGCAGCGCCCTGACAAGTTCGGGGGCCCAGCAGTACTTC.

This clone has a count of ten or more. The V call is TRBV5-5, the J call TRBJ2-5; TRBD2 matches at 9 bases. The trim removed 3 bases at V and 0 bases at J, leaving 9 bases unmatched. The CDR3 is 17 residues long. CDR1 is SGHKS, CDR2 YYEKEE, per germline (reference sequence). The CDR3 protein is CASSSIATSGYQETQYF. The DNA for the CDR3 is TGTGCCAGCAGCTCCATCGCGACTAGCGGATACCAAGAGACCCAGTACTTC.

The chain employs TRBV15 and TRBJ1-2, with 8 bases lining up with TRBD1. The CDR3 runs 19 residues. Germline CDR1 and CDR2: LNHNV and YYDKDF (reference sequence). Trimming took 2 bases from V and 2 from J; bases not matched to a gene: 16. The CDR3 loop is CATSRYYGRDRGRNYGYTF. CDR3 DNA sequence: TGTGCCACCAGCAGATATTATGGTCGTGACAGGGGAAGAAACTATGGCTACACCTTC.

This clone occurred many times. The chain recombines TRBV9 with TRBJ1-2; 9 positions match TRBD1. Germline trimming cut 3 bases from V and 7 bases from J; bases unmatched to any gene: 13. The CDR3 extends over 16 amino acids. Per germline, CDR1 SGDLS and CDR2 YYNGEE. The CDR3 loop reads CASSAGGTGSLSGYTF. In nucleotides, the CDR3 is TGTGCCAGCAGCGCAGGCGGGACAGGGTCTTTGTCTGGCTACACCTTC.

This clone showed up just a few times. This chain uses TRBV12-3 or TRBV12-4 with TRBJ2-7; D is ambiguous. This CDR3 has 12 residues. V shed 4 bases and J shed 2 bases, with 6 bases lying between them. This CDR3 reads CASSSRPYEQYF. The CDR3 DNA reads TGTGCCAGCAGTTCCCGCCCCTACGAGCAGTACTTC.

This clone was counted only a few times. V and J are TRBV6-4 and TRBJ2-2; TRBD1 might be the D (5 bases). Germline V lookup: CDR1 MRHNA, CDR2 SNTAGT. This CDR3 region has 16 residues. V was trimmed by 0 bases and J by 7 bases, leaving 15 bases between them. The CDR3, as DNA: TGTGCCAGCAGTGACTCCAGCAGTGGGGCCATCGGGGAGCTGTTTTTT. It is translated as CASSDSSSGAIGELFF.

This clone was counted at least ten times. V usage is TRBV30 and J usage is TRBJ1-1; the D gene is possibly TRBD1 (5 bases). Germline V lookup: CDR1 GTSNPN, CDR2 SVGIG (reference sequence). V was cut by 4 bases and J by 5 bases, with 14 bases left in between. This CDR3 is built from 13 residues. The CDR3 DNA reads as TGTGCCTGGATATGGCGGGGGATGACTGAAGCTTTCTTT. This codes for CAWIWRGMTEAFF.

This clone occurred many times. The chain recombines TRBV6-4 with TRBJ2-1; D is unresolved. The CDR3 sequence is 13 residues long. V lost 8 bases and J lost 5, with 13 bases in between. Germline assignment: CDR1 MRHNA and CDR2 SNTAGT. The CDR3 loop is CASLNPENNEQFF. The DNA of the CDR3 is TGTGCCAGCCTCAACCCGGAAAACAATGAGCAGTTCTTC.

The table lists this clone with many counts. The CDR3 loop reads CSGSYYGQSYGYTF. In nucleotides, the CDR3 is TGCAGTGGCTCCTACTACGGACAGAGCTATGGCTACACCTTC. This rearrangement joins TRBV20-1 to TRBJ1-2, with TRBD1 as a possible D gene (6 bases). V lost 7 bases, J lost 4 bases, and 19 bases lay in between. CDR1 and CDR2 (germline): DFQATT, SNEGSKA (reference sequence). The CDR3 spans 14 residues.

Ten or more counts support this clone. The chain couples TRBV9 to TRBJ1-1, with D perhaps TRBD1 (5 bases). CDR1 is SGDLS and CDR2 is YYNGEE in the germline V gene. This CDR3 spans 13 amino acids. Trimming stripped 0 bases from V and 9 bases from J, with 12 bases between. In DNA, the CDR3 is TGTGCCAGCAGCGTAGAGGAGGGGAGAAAAGCTTTCTTT. This translates into CASSVEEGRKAFF.

V is TRBV6-5 and J is TRBJ2-7; D is ambiguous. Deletions cut 4 bases from V and 4 bases from J, with 17 bases between. This CDR3 region has 15 residues. Germline CDR1 is MNHEY and CDR2 is SVGAGI. CDR3 region: CASSSGRTRPYEQYF. CDR3 coding DNA: TGTGCCAGCAGTTCTGGACGTACGAGACCATACGAGCAGTACTTC.

By share of the sample, this clone is medium-sized. The sample contains more than one DNA sequence encoding this CDR3. The rearrangement uses TRBV6-5 and TRBJ1-2; a weak D match, TRBD1 (6 bases). This CDR3 has 14 residues. Looked up from germline, CDR1 is MNHEY and CDR2 is SVGAGI. Trimming removed 2 bases at V and 2 bases at J, with 9 bases between. Here the CDR3 DNA reads TGTGCCAGCAGTTACCGACAGGAAAACTATGGCTACACCTTC. Protein: CASSYRQENYGYTF.